The source of this TCR beta chain is a study of cytomegalovirus exposure and HLA in healthy donors. Study conclusions and caveats: Highest at DRB1 and lowest at HLA-C, TCR association rates differed among HLA loci in a later analysis. Sequencing depth roughly uniform across donors was assumed in presence/absence analyses. Later examination showed HLA-associated TCR beta chains had greater clonal expansion than equally common others. For TCR beta chains, V- and J-gene trimming was later linked to a missense DCLRE1C variant.

The PCR had 60 Vbeta and 13 Jbeta primers. The repertoire was sequenced with immunoSEQ multiplex PCR; TCRdb's copy has only in-frame clones and lacks some. The sample lists over 150,000 clones, roughly 88% occurring once. The V and J ends lost 6 bases and 4 bases respectively, with 10 bases between them. This CDR3 has 12 residues. CDR1 WSHSY and CDR2 SAAADI come from the germline V gene. Of note for this clone: What it recognizes is unknown.

Material for sequencing was PBMCs. The TCR originated in a boy aged 2 to 10 in good health and CMV-seronegative. The rearrangement links TRBV10-2 to TRBJ2-7; possibly TRBD2 for D (7 bases). In nucleotides, the CDR3 is TGCGCCAGCAGCGCGGGGGCTTACGAGCAGTACGTC. Its protein is CASSAGAYEQYV.